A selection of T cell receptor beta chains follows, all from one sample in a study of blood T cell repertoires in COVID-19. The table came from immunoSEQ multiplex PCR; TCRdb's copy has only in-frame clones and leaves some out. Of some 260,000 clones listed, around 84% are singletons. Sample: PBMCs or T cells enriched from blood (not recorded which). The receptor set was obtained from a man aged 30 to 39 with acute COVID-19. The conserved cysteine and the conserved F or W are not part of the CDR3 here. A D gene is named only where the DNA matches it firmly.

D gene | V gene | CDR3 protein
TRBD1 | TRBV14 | ASSQRTGNTIY
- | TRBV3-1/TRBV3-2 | ASSRSRDFPLYGYT
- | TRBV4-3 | ASSQEGQVTGELF
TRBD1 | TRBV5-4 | ASSSDYGTGNRGYT
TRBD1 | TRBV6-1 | ASSDQGARGGYT
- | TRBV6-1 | ASSDNWARDTPLH
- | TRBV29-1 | SVDNTVQETQY
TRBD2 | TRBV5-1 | ASSLVTSGGYEQF
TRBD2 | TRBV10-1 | ASSDAGGPIDYNEQF
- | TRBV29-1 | SVERAGTEAF
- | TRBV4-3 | ASSQGRANEKLF
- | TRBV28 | ASSSGSPDEKLF
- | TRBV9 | ASSAEPNKLF
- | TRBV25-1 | ASRWGEIETQY
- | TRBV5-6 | ASSSYYGLTGEKLF
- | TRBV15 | ATSRGVNTGELF
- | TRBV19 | ASTPGTDTQY
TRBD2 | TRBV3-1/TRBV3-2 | ASSPSGGIYNEQF
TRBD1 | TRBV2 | AGGTGAAGNTIY
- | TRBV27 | ASSFRERSSPLH
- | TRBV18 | ASSPVRGNTEAF
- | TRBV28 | ASGTEPHEKLF
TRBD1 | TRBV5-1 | ASQQGQGASDTQY
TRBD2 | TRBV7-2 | ASSLNGRAVRGEQF
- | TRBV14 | ASSQFRNTEAF
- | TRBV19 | ASSIVRLSNQPQH
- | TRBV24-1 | ATSDDVRLDTGELF
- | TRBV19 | ASSDPRGGERNTEAF
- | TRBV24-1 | ATSGGRNYGYT
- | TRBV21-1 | ASSYGEVTGGTDTQY
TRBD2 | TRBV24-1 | ATSDSGLADTQY
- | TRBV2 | ASRREQGNTGELF
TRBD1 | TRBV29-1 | SVDPIDRANYGYT
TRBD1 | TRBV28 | ASSDPGQPSNQPQH
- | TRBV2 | ASSRNTQREAF
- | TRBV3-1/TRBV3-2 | ASNRGAADEKLF
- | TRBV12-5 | ASGDSQLADTQY
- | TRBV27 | ASSFGGGSNQPQH
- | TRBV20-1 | SATREEVAF
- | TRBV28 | ASSLEGGSKRTNEKLF
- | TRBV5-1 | ASSDSMGNTIY
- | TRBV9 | ASSVEVWGAGNTIY
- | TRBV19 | ASSIASSSYNEQF
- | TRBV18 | ASSPQSTDEQF
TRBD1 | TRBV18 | ASRDRDVNTEAF
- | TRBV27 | ASSPDGQGSSPLH
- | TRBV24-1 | ATSDIRFSYNEQF
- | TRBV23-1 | ASSQSSRNTGELF
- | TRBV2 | ASSFPSPAF
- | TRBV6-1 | ASSEAVGGGNYGYT
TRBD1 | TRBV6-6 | ASILTGGTEAF
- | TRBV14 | ASSQALWGLKSNTEAF
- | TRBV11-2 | ASRAQEGAADTQY
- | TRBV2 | ASSEILASNEQF
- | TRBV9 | ASSGGSTANTGELF